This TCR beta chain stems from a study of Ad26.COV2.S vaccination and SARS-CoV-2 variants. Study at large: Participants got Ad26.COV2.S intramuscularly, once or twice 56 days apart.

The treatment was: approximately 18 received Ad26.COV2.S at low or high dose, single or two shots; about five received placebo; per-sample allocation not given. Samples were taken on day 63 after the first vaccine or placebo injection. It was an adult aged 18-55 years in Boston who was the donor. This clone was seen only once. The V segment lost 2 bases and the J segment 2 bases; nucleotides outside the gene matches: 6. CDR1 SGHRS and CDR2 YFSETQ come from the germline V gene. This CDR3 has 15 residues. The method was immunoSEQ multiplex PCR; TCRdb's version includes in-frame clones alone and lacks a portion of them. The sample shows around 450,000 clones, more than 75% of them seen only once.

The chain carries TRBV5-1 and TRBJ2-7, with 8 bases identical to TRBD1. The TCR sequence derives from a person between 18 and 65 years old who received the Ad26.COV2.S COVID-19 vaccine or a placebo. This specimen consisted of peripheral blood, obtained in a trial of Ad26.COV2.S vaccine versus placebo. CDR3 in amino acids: CASSLGTGLTYEQYF. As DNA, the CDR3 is TGCGCCAGCAGCTTAGGGACAGGCCTAACCTACGAGCAGTACTTC. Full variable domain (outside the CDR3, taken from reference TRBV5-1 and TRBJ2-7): KAGVTQTPRYLIKTRGQQVTLSCSPISGHRSVSWYQQTPGQGLQFLFEYFSETQRNKGNFPGRFSGRQFSNSRSEMNVSTLELGDSALYLCASSLGTGLTYEQYFGPGTRLTVT.